This TCR beta chain stems from a study of cytomegalovirus exposure and HLA in healthy donors. The method was immunoSEQ multiplex PCR; TCRdb's version includes in-frame clones alone and lacks a portion of them. The sample lists about 260,000 clones; about 90% were seen once. Whole-study findings and limits: Clusters of TCRs from the first cohort tended to co-occur in the 95 to 150 validation repertoires (as a later analysis found). In vitro work confirmed that a few CMV-associated chains recognize CMV antigens. The study listed about 150 cytomegalovirus-associated TCR beta chains.

In the case of this clone: The antigen is not known.

The CDR3 length is 11 residues. Germline lookup yields CDR1 WSHSY and CDR2 SAAADI. V shed 3 bases and J shed 6 bases, with 5 bases lying between them. Source material: PBMCs. This sequence joins TRBV10-2 and TRBJ1-2, with no clear D. The clonotype comes from a woman younger than 45 in good health and CMV-seronegative. CDR3 nucleotides: TGCGCCAGCAGTGACCGGGATGGCTACACCTTC. Protein sequence: CASSDRDGYTF.